This T cell receptor (beta chain) was captured by sequencing in a study of beta chain features in type 1 diabetes. Study observations and caveats: TCRB CDR3s were moderately but significantly shorter in Type 1 diabetes patients in all four CD4+ subsets.

In total, each donor contributed a single heparinised blood draw that averaged roughly 100 mL. The germline gives CDR1 SGHTA, CDR2 FQGNSA. The CDR3 spans 14 residues. The V and J ends lost 0 bases and 2 bases respectively, with 8 bases between them. This clone was seen a few times. Its antigen is not known. As every portion of the isolated RNA was reverse transcribed, the sequencing read expressed TCRB transcripts. Around 3.57 million reads was the average for naive, central memory and regulatory T cell samples. TCRdb's copy holds only in-frame clones and misses some; the assay was immunoSEQ multiplex PCR. The sample carries roughly 300,000 clones, roughly 9% recorded once.

The chain uses TRBV7-2 and TRBJ2-7; D possibly corresponds to TRBD2 (5 bases). The sequenced sample consisted of central memory CD4+ T cells from blood. The sequence was obtained from a man aged 30-40 years with type 1 diabetes. This chain's CDR3 is CASSLATGTYEQYF. The DNA of the CDR3 is TGTGCCAGCAGCTTAGCAACGGGGACCTACGAGCAGTACTTC.